A selection of T cell receptor beta chains follows, all from one sample in a study of T cell clones after liver transplantation. Sequencing used immunoSEQ multiplex PCR; TCRdb keeps in-frame clones, though not all of them. The sample consists of tens of thousands of clones, about 70% of them appearing once. This specimen was CD4+ T cells from blood, taken at the 22-month timepoint. These receptors came from a human patient who received a liver transplant. Some T cells could come from the graft donor. Each CDR3 is given with its conserved first and last residue. A D gene is named only where the DNA matches it firmly.

V	D	J	CDR3
TRBV2	-	TRBJ1-5	CASSERPSSNQPQHF
TRBV7-2	-	TRBJ2-2	CASSHLRGQGTGELFF
TRBV28	TRBD1	TRBJ2-1	CASSLGQGATRYNEQFF
TRBV20-1	-	TRBJ1-1	CSARQDTEAFF
TRBV20-1	-	TRBJ2-2	CSVRVPGELFF
TRBV18	-	TRBJ1-2	CASSPGGKDYGYTF
TRBV6-6	-	TRBJ2-6	CASIPYGANVLTF
TRBV5-1	-	TRBJ1-2	CASRLGPTNYGYTF
TRBV27	-	TRBJ1-2	CASSFQVYGGYTF
TRBV2	-	TRBJ1-1	CASSDPWKNTEAFF
TRBV10-2	-	TRBJ1-5	CASSGAGADQPQHF
TRBV30	-	TRBJ1-4	CAWSMTEKLFF
TRBV6-5	-	TRBJ1-2	CASSYTAVYGYTF
TRBV28	-	TRBJ2-5	CASSFGGSETQYF
TRBV9	TRBD1	TRBJ2-5	CASSVAVSGQGKETQYF
TRBV5-1	-	-	CASSPRPNTYEQYF
TRBV6-1	-	TRBJ1-1	CASKYREFTEAFF
TRBV28	-	TRBJ2-2	CASSFGVGELFF
TRBV28	-	TRBJ1-1	CASSSTGRNTEAFF
TRBV19	TRBD1	TRBJ1-2	CASSFKPGQLYGYTF
TRBV7-3	TRBD2	TRBJ2-1	CASSLLPGSGGASNEQFF